The clone carrying this T cell receptor (beta chain) has a single count. Its antigen is undetermined. This entry is derived from a study of cytomegalovirus exposure and HLA in healthy donors. Study background: From HLA-typed donors, an early data release held 70 million to 95 million unique TCRs.

This PCR relied on a set of 60 Vbeta primers and 13 Jbeta primers. Produced via immunoSEQ multiplex PCR; TCRdb's table is partial and in-frame only. The sample lists 150,000 to 200,000 clones, about 87% occurring once. The CDR3 runs 17 residues. V shed 6 bases, J shed 4 bases, and the junction held 10 bases outside the gene matches. Germline-derived CDR1 and CDR2 are LNHDA and SQIVND (reference sequence). Points from the study as a whole: High sensitivity and specificity were reportedly achieved when the classifier diagnosed cytomegalovirus status. Highest at DRB1 and lowest at HLA-C, TCR association rates differed among HLA loci in a later analysis.

This receptor was obtained from a young woman in good health and CMV-seronegative. Specimen: PBMCs. This chain uses TRBV19 with TRBJ2-2, with TRBD1 identical over 11 bases. CDR3 protein: CASSYTPGQGGTGELFF. Here the CDR3 DNA reads TGTGCCAGTAGCTACACACCGGGACAGGGGGGCACCGGGGAGCTGTTTTTT. The entire variable domain, with the rest obtained from reference TRBV19 and TRBJ2-2, is as follows: DGGITQSPKYLFRKEGQNVTLSCEQNLNHDAMYWYRQDPGQGLRLIYYSQIVNDFQKGDIAEGYSVSREKKESFPLTVTSAQKNPTAFYLCASSYTPGQGGTGELFFGEGSRLTVL.